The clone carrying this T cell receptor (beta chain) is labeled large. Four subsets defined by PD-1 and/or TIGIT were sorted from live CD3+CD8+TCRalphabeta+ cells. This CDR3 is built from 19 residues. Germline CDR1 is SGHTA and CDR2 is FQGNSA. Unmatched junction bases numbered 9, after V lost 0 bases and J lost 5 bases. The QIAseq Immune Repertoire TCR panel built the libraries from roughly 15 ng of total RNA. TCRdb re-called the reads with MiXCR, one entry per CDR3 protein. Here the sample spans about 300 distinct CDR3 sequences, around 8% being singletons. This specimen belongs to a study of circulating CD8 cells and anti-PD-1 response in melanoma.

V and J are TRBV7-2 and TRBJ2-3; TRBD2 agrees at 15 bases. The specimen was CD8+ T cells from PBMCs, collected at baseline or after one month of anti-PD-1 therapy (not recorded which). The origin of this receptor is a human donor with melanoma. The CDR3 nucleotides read TGTGCCAGCAGCTTAGCGCGCGGACTAGCGGGGGGGCGCGGAGATACGCAGTATTTT. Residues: CASSLARGLAGGRGDTQYF.